Here is one T cell receptor (beta chain) with its context. This clone was observed once. The specificity of this receptor is unknown. One base away there is no much larger clone; base qualities are not given. V is pared back by 7 bases and J by 6 bases, with 14 bases lying between the germline termini. Sequences MNHNS (CDR1) and SASEGT (CDR2) are obtained from the germline V gene. Reading from cysteine to phenylalanine, the CDR3 counts 13 amino acids. Of the read, only the CDR3 DNA is kept; its 39 bases are in frame from base 1. This sample is drawn from a study of radiotherapy plus CTLA-4 blockade in lung cancer (dated by TCRdb to the late 2010s). With regard to the full study: Objective responses occurred in roughly 19% of enrolled patients, and around 29% achieved disease control.

Library construction relied on the immunoSEQ multiplex PCR assay. TCRdb took this table from immuneACCESS and kept in-frame rearrangements with V and J called. Such tables lack part of the clones; where checked against another copy, unresolved V genes explain under half of the gap, and the rest is unexplained. In all, the sample holds roughly 50,000 clones, and around 69% of those were seen once. 11% of the sample is held by the ten biggest clonotypes. Focal radiation therapy combined with CTLA-4 blockade (ipilimumab) was tested in patients with chemo-refractory metastatic non-small-cell lung cancer. The study at large found these results: The strongest predictors of response, as reported, were early dynamic changes in blood T cell clones along with a rise in serum interferon-beta after radiation. After treatment with radiotherapy and ipilimumab, TCR clones that came from tumors expanded in the peripheral blood.

The receptor chain draws on TRBV6-1 and TRBJ2-3; tentative D gene TRBD1, with 7 bases matching. The TCR comes from a human donor with non-small cell lung cancer who had stable disease on radiotherapy plus ipilimumab. Sequenced here: peripheral blood, sampled from a patient treated with radiotherapy plus ipilimumab. This receptor has the CDR3 CASKEGAADTQYF. The DNA is as follows: TGTGCCAGCAAGGAGGGGGCGGCCGATACGCAGTATTTT.